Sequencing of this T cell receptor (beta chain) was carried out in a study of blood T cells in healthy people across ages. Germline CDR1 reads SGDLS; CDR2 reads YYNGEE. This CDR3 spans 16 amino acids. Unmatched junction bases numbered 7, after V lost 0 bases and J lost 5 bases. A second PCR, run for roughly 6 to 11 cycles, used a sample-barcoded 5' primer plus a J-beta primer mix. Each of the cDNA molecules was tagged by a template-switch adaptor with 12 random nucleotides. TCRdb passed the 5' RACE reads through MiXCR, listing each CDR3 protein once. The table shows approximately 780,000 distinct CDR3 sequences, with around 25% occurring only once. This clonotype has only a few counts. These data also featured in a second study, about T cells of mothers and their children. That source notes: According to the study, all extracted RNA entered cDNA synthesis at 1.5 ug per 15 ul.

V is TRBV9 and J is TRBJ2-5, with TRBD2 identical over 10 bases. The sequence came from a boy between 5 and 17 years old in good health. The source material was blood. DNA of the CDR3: TGTGCCAGCAGCGTAGCTGTCACTAGCGGGGAGGAGACCCAGTACTTC. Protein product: CASSVAVTSGEETQYF.